The next 2 T cell receptor beta chains were all read from a single sample in a study of blood T cells in healthy people across ages. With a J-beta primer mix and a sample-barcoded 5' primer, a second PCR ran about 6 to 11 cycles. TCRdb processed the 5' RACE reads anew with MiXCR; each CDR3 protein has one entry. Among 800,000 to 950,000 distinct CDR3 sequences listed, 29% were seen once. The same specimen was also included in a second study, on T cells of mothers and their children.

Sequenced: blood. These receptors were obtained from a woman in her 40s in good health.

V gene TRBV6-5 combines with J gene TRBJ2-1; 11 nucleotides agree with TRBD2. The CDR3 loop spans 17 amino acids. Germline V CDR1 and CDR2: MNHEY, SVGAGI. Trimming at V came to 2 bases and at J to 8 bases, leaving 11 bases not matched to a gene. The CDR3, as DNA: TGTGCCAGCAGTTACCTAATACCGGGACTAGCGGTGGATGAGCAGTTCTTC. Amino acids: CASSYLIPGLAVDEQFF.

This clonotype was detected many times. The chain links TRBV10-3 to TRBJ2-7; TRBD1 matches at 9 bases. This CDR3 is built from 15 residues. CDR1 and CDR2 from the germline V gene are ENHRY and SYGVKD. The ends lost 7 bases at V and 4 bases at J; junction bases unmatched: 11. CDR3 in DNA: TGTGCCATCATGGGGTCCGGGACAGGGTCTTACGAGCAGTACTTC. Protein sequence: CAIMGSGTGSYEQYF.